Many counts were recorded for the clone carrying this TCR beta chain. Its matching antigen is unknown. This sample was included in a study of regulatory T cells in long-lasting Graves disease. Study conclusions and caveats: Graves' patients with persistent disease showed TCR diversity lower than patients newly diagnosed. New patients shared fewer public clonotypes (around 980) than persistent patients did (2,741).

Arm-PCR of CDR3 regions and iRepertoire HTBI primers were used to build TCR beta libraries. A single record per CDR3 protein comes from TCRdb applying MiXCR to the multiplex PCR reads. The sample records hundreds of thousands of distinct CDR3 sequences, under 20% being singletons. Germline loops: CDR1 SNHLY, CDR2 FYNNEI. CDR3 length: 16 residues. Trimming at V came to 3 bases and at J to 5 bases, leaving 8 bases not matched to a gene. The time point is: newly diagnosed GD, antithyroid drugs for less than 3 months. The TCR library used RNA extracted from PBMCs. This sample also appeared in a second study, on T cells in Graves' hyperthyroidism and ophthalmopathy.

This sample comprised peripheral blood mononuclear cells (PBMCs), obtained at new diagnosis, from a patient treated with antithyroid drugs. The chain couples TRBV2 to TRBJ2-5, with 11 bases that match TRBD2. This TCR derives from a woman aged 25 to 39 with Graves disease. The CDR3 is CASSDALAGGEETQYF. The CDR3 nucleotides are TGTGCCAGCAGTGATGCTCTAGCGGGAGGAGAGGAGACCCAGTACTTC.